Sequencing of this T cell receptor (beta chain) was carried out in a study of blood T cell repertoires in COVID-19. At the level of the study: T cells, B-cell-depleted T cells, or PBMCs supplied cDNA or gDNA.

The germline gives CDR1 MNHEY, CDR2 SVGAGI. This CDR3 contains 15 residues. The junction had 6 bases not matched to a gene; V was cut back by 3 bases and J by 6 bases. This clone was seen a few times. The authors' processing: The assay estimated nucleated cells by amplifying reference gene primers. Assay: immunoSEQ multiplex PCR; the TCRdb copy retains only in-frame clones and omits some. From that table come the V and J calls and clone size; the DNA was used to work out D and trimming. The sample yields 90,000 to 140,000 clones, approximately 72% seen once. The receptor was derived from a woman between 65 and 79 years old with acute or convalescent COVID-19. The sample taken for sequencing was peripheral blood. The chain employs TRBV6-5 and TRBJ2-2; TRBD1 matches 8 bases. The CDR3 bases are TGTGCCAGCAGTTATAGGACAGGGTGGTCCGGGGAGCTGTTTTTT. Translated, it gives CASSYRTGWSGELFF.